The entry below gives a single T cell receptor beta chain sequence along with its context. Antigen unknown. This sample is part of a study of long-term antiretroviral therapy in people with HIV. About the research overall: The earliest specimens came about a decade ahead of the 2015 immediate-ART recommendation.

Survey level was the resolution at which the v3.0 immunoSEQ assay ran. The data were produced by immunoSEQ multiplex PCR, yet TCRdb's version contains in-frame clones alone and is incomplete. The sample shows about 17,000 clones, 78% of them seen only once. Donors needed at least one pre-ART PBMC sample plus at least two post-ART samples. Study conclusions and caveats: ART adherence, viral resistance and therapy changes went undocumented. Repertoires in HIV (unlike those of controls) had narrower CDR3 length ranges.

The germline V and J ends were trimmed by 5 bases and 0 bases, with 11 bases remaining between them. The CDR3 totals 15 residues. Per the germline V gene, CDR1 is SNHLY and CDR2 is FYNNEI. The chain recombines TRBV2 with TRBJ1-3; D gene unclear. The sample here was unsorted PBMCs, taken 0.3 years after starting antiretroviral therapy. This clonotype was obtained from a woman aged 50 to 60 with HIV. The CDR3 DNA reads as TGTGCCAGCAGTTCCACGGGTCGCTCTGGAAACACCATATATTTT. As protein: CASSSTGRSGNTIYF.